This T cell receptor (beta chain) was sequenced in a study of beta chain features in type 1 diabetes. Whole-study results and caveats: The question of HLA type influencing TCRB rearrangement was one that remained unresolved here. Within patients, naive, central memory and Treg TCRB repertoires seemed more similar than within healthy donors. Shortening that was moderate but significant affected the TCRB CDR3s of Type 1 diabetes patients in all four CD4+ subsets.

To note about this clone: Its antigen is unknown.

Expressed TCRB transcripts were sequenced after all isolated RNA was converted to cDNA. Sequencing used immunoSEQ multiplex PCR; TCRdb keeps in-frame clones, though not all of them. This table has over 120,000 clones, 10% to 15% appearing once. The CDR3 spans 16 residues. CDR1 and CDR2 from the germline V gene are SGHRS and YFSETQ. The J segment lost 2 bases and the V segment lost 0 bases, leaving 8 bases of the junction unmatched. The specimen was central memory CD4+ T cells from blood. The chain joins TRBV5-1 to TRBJ2-7; 7 bases are a match to TRBD1. The clonotype was recovered from a man between 18 and 35 years old with type 1 diabetes. The CDR3 loop is CASSLAPGTDTYEQYF. DNA of the CDR3: TGCGCCAGCAGCTTGGCCCCCGGGACAGATACCTACGAGCAGTACTTC. The entire variable domain, with the rest obtained from reference TRBV5-1 and TRBJ2-7, is as follows: KAGVTQTPRYLIKTRGQQVTLSCSPISGHRSVSWYQQTPGQGLQFLFEYFSETQRNKGNFPGRFSGRQFSNSRSEMNVSTLELGDSALYLCASSLAPGTDTYEQYFGPGTRLTVT.